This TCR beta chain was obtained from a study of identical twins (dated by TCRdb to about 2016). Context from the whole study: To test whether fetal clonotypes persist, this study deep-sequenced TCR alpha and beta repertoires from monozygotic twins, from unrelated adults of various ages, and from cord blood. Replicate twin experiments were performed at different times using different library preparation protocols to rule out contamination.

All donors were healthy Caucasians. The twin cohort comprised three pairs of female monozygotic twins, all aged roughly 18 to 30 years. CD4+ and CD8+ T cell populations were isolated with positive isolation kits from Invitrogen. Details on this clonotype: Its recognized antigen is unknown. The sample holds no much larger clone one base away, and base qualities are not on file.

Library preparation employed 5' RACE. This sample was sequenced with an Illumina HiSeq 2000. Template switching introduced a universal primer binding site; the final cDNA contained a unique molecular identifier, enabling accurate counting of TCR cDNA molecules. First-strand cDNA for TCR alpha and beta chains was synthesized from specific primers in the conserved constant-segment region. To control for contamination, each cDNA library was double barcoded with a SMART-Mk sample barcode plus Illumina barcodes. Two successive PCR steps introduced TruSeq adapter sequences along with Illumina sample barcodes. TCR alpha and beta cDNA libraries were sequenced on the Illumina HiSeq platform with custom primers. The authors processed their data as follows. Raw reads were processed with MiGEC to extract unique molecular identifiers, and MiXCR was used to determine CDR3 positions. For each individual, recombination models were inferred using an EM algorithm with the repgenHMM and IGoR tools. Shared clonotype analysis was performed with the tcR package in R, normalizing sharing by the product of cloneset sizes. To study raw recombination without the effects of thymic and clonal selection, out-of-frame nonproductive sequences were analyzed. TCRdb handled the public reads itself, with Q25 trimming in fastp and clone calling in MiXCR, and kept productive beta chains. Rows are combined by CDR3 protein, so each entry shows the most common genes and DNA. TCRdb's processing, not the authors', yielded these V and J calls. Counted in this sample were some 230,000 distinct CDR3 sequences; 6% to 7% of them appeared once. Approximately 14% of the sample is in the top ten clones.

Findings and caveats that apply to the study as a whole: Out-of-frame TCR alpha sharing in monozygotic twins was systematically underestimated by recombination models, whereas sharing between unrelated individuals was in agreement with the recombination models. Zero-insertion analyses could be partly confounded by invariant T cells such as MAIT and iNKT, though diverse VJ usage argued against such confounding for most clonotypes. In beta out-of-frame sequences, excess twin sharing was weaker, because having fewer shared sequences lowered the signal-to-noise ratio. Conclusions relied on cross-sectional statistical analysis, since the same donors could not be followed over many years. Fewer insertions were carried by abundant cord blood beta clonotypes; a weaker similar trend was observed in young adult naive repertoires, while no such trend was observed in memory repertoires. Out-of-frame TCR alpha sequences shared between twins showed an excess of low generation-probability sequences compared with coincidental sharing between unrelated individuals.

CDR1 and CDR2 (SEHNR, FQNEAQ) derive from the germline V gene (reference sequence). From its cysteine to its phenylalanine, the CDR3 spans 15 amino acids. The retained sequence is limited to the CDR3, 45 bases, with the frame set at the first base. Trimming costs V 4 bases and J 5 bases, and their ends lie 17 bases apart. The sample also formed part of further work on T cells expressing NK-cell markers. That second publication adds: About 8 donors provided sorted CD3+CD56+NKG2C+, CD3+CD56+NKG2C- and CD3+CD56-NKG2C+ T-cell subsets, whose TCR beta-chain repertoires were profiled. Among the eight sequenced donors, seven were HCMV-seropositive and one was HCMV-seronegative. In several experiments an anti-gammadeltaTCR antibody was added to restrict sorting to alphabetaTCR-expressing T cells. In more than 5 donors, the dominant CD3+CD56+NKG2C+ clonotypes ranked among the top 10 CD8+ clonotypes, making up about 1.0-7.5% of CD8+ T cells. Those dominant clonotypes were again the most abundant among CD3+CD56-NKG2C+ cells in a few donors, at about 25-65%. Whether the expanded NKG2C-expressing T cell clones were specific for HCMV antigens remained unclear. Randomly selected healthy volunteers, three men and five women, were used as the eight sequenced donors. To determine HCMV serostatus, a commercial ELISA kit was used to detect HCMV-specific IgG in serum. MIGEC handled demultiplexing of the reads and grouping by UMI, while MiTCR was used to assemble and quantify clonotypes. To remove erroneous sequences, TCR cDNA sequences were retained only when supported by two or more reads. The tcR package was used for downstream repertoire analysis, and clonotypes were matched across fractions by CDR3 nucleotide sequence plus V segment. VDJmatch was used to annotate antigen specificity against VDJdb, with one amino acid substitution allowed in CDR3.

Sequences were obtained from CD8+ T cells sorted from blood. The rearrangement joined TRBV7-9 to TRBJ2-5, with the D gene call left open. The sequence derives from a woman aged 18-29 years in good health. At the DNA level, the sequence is TGTGCCAGCAGCTCTCCCTCCCTGCGCCGGGAGACCCAGTACTTC. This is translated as CASSSPSLRRETQYF.